Following are 13 T cell receptor beta chains from one sample sequenced in a study of T cell changes during pregnancy in multiple sclerosis. TCRdb's table, derived via immunoSEQ multiplex PCR, lists solely in-frame clones and lacks some. Of 40,000 to 60,000 clones listed, 90% to 95% are singletons. The sample here was CD4+ T cells from peripheral blood mononuclear cells, taken before pregnancy. The receptors were sampled from a female donor with multiple sclerosis, enrolled in a pregnancy study.

The chain recombines TRBV28 with TRBJ1-1; D might be TRBD1 (6 bases). Germline V lookup: CDR1 MDHEN, CDR2 SYDVKM. Trimming pared 7 bases from V and 1 base from J, leaving 22 bases between. There are 17 residues in the CDR3. The chain's CDR3 is CASTMGGQSTANTEAFF. In nucleotides, the CDR3 is TGTGCCAGCACCATGGGTGGACAGAGCACCGCGAACACTGAAGCTTTCTTT.

The chain joins TRBV6-4 to TRBJ1-6; D remains unclear. The CDR3 extends over 14 amino acids. Germline V gene sequence: CDR1 MRHNA, CDR2 SNTAGT. Trimming took 0 bases from V and 6 from J, leaving 6 bases between them. The CDR3 loop reads CASSDSFSNSPLHF. The CDR3 DNA reads TGTGCCAGCAGTGACTCGTTCAGTAATTCACCCCTCCACTTT.

V is TRBV27 and J is TRBJ1-5; D call uncertain. Per germline, CDR1 MNHEY and CDR2 SMNVEV (reference sequence). The CDR3 covers 13 residues. V was trimmed by 6 bases and J by 3 bases, leaving 9 bases between them. The CDR3: CASSYLSNQPQHF. CDR3 DNA sequence: TGTGCCAGCAGCTATTTGTCCAATCAGCCCCAGCATTTT.

This clone has just one count. The CDR3 loop reads CACCPVGNTEAFF. The DNA of the CDR3 is TGTGCCTGCTGCCCAGTTGGTAACACTGAAGCTTTCTTT. V gene TRBV30 combines with J gene TRBJ1-1; D not resolved. Per the germline V gene, CDR1 is GTSNPN and CDR2 is SVGIG (reference sequence). The CDR3 loop spans 13 amino acids. V was trimmed by 6 bases and J by 2 bases, leaving 13 bases between them.

The rearrangement uses TRBV7-6 and TRBJ2-7; D is ambiguous. The germline V gene encodes CDR1 SGHVS and CDR2 FNYEAQ. V lost 2 bases and J 1 base, leaving 9 bases between the germline ends. This CDR3 contains 14 residues. The CDR3 DNA sequence: TGTGCCAGCAGCTTAACCGGCGGATCCTACGAGCAGTACTTC. This codes for CASSLTGGSYEQYF.

This rearrangement joins TRBV18 to TRBJ2-7; tentatively, D is TRBD1 (6 bases). V was clipped by 1 base and J by 0 bases, with 19 bases between them. This CDR3 is 18 amino acids long. Germline assignment: CDR1 KGHSH and CDR2 LQKENI. The CDR3 region has the DNA TGTGCCAGCTCACCACTGGTGCAGGGGCTACCGAGCTCCTACGAGCAGTACTTC. This translates into CASSPLVQGLPSSYEQYF.

The V and J genes are TRBV2 and TRBJ2-1; 14 bases align to TRBD2. The CDR3 is made up of 15 amino acids. V shed 5 bases, J shed 10 bases, and the junction held 7 bases outside the gene matches. CDR1 SNHLY and CDR2 FYNNEI come from the germline V gene. CDR3 sequence reads: CASSRLAGGSREQFF. The CDR3 region has the DNA TGTGCCAGCAGTAGACTAGCGGGAGGGTCCCGGGAGCAGTTCTTC.

The CDR3: CASSLTGASNQPQHF. The CDR3 DNA reads TGTGCCAGCAGTCTCACAGGAGCCAGCAATCAGCCCCAGCATTTT. The chain is built from TRBV28 and TRBJ1-5; D is possibly TRBD1 (5 bases). The CDR3 is made up of 15 amino acids. Germline loops: CDR1 MDHEN, CDR2 SYDVKM. V gave up 5 bases and J gave up 1 base, with 12 bases separating them.

CDR3 coding DNA: TGTGCCAGCAGCCAAGAATTAAGAGCAGATACGCAGTATTTT. Translating gives CASSQELRADTQYF. The chain has TRBV14 and TRBJ2-3; D is undetermined. Germline V gives CDR1 SGHDN, CDR2 FVKESK. The CDR3 runs 14 residues. V was pared by 0 bases and J by 4 bases, with 8 bases between.

The chain recombines TRBV27 with TRBJ1-5, with D possibly matching TRBD1 (6 bases). The CDR3 is 16 residues long. The germline V gene has CDR1 MNHEY and CDR2 SMNVEV (reference sequence). Trimming stripped 5 bases from V and 3 bases from J, with 17 bases between. The DNA for the CDR3 is TGTGCCAGCAGTCTGACAGGCCGGCCCCCCAATCAGCCCCAGCATTTT. It specifies CASSLTGRPPNQPQHF.

The chain is built from TRBV7-8 and TRBJ2-2; 9 bases fit TRBD1. The germline V gene has CDR1 SGHVS and CDR2 FQNEAQ. CDR3 length: 15 residues. V shed 0 bases and J 7 bases; nucleotides not matched to a gene: 3. The CDR3 DNA reads TGTGCCAGCAGCTTAGCGGACAGGGGTAACGGGGAGCTGTTTTTT. Its protein product is CASSLADRGNGELFF.

The chain combines TRBV5-4 with TRBJ2-5, with TRBD1 matching over 8 bases. With 9 bases clipped from V and 1 base from J, the junction kept 8 bases outside the gene matches. Germline lookup yields CDR1 SGHNT and CDR2 YYREEE (reference sequence). The CDR3 loop spans 14 amino acids. CDR3 nucleotide sequence: TGTGCCAAAACGAGGGGACAGGCCCAAGAGACCCAGTACTTC. This encodes CAKTRGQAQETQYF.

The chain has TRBV28 and TRBJ2-7; 11 positions match TRBD2. Germline CDR1 is MDHEN and CDR2 is SYDVKM. Trimming removed 6 bases from V and 1 base from J; junction bases left unmatched: 14. CDR3 length: 18 residues. The CDR3 here is CASRPTTAGLAASYEQYF. DNA for the CDR3: TGTGCCAGCAGGCCCACGACGGCGGGACTAGCGGCTTCCTACGAGCAGTACTTC.